One sample yielded the 9 T cell receptor beta chains listed below, sequenced in a study of cytomegalovirus exposure and HLA in healthy donors. The PCR used 60 Vbeta and 13 Jbeta primers. Assay: immunoSEQ multiplex PCR; the TCRdb copy retains only in-frame clones and omits some. Here the sample spans hundreds of thousands of clones, less than 85% being singletons. The sequencing input was PBMCs. The receptors shown here come from a girl aged 2-10 years in good health and CMV-seronegative.

V usage is TRBV10-1 and J usage is TRBJ1-2; D is uncertain. Germline loops: CDR1 WNHNN, CDR2 SYGVQD (reference sequence). V lost 2 bases and J lost 8, with 12 bases in between. This CDR3 has 13 amino acids. The CDR3 DNA reads as TGCGCCAGCAGTGAGGTCGTGTCTGGCGGCTACACCTTC. It codes for CASSEVVSGGYTF.

The chain links TRBV29-1 to TRBJ1-2; D is possibly TRBD1 (6 bases). V lost 2 bases to trimming and J lost 6 bases, with 13 bases between them. CDR3 size: 13 residues. Per the germline V gene, CDR1 is SQVTM and CDR2 is ANQGSEA. CDR3 nucleotide sequence: TGCAGCGTTGAAAGGCCAGGGGAAGATGGCTACACCTTC. This translates into CSVERPGEDGYTF.

For the CDR3, the DNA is TGTGCCAGCTCACGACAGGGGGCAGTCGACGAGCAGTACTTC. Residues: CASSRQGAVDEQYF. This rearrangement joins TRBV18 to TRBJ2-7, with 10 bases identical to TRBD1. This CDR3 spans 14 amino acids. CDR1 and CDR2 from the germline V gene are KGHSH and LQKENI. The ends lost 4 bases at V and 5 bases at J; junction bases unmatched: 5.

The chain is built from TRBV7-9 and TRBJ2-6; tentative D call: TRBD2 (6 bases). The germline V gene has CDR1 SEHNR and CDR2 FQNEAQ (reference sequence). V was cut by 7 bases and J by 0 bases, with 19 bases left in between. This CDR3 has 18 residues. Here the CDR3 reads CASTDLEGTPSGANVLTF. In DNA, the CDR3 is TGTGCCAGCACCGACCTGGAGGGTACTCCCTCTGGGGCCAACGTCCTGACTTTC.

This clone has just a few counts. The J gene is TRBJ1-4, the V gene TRBV6-1; 7 nucleotides line up with TRBD1. V shed 3 bases and J 9 bases; nucleotides not matched to a gene: 10. The CDR3 totals 15 residues. The V gene's germline CDR1 is MNHNS and CDR2 SASEGT. The CDR3 coding sequence is TGTGCCAGCAGTGACAGACAGGGTCGTAGTCAAAAACTGTTTTTT. This codes for CASSDRQGRSQKLFF.

This chain connects TRBV6-5 to TRBJ2-6; 7 bases match TRBD2. The germline CDR1 and CDR2 sequences are MNHEY and SVGAGI. The length of the CDR3 is 15 residues. The trim removed 7 bases at V and 2 bases at J, leaving 5 bases unmatched. CDR3 DNA sequence: TGTGCCAGCAATAACGGGGGGACTGGGGCCAACGTCCTGACTTTC. This gives the protein CASNNGGTGANVLTF.

The CDR3 loop reads CASSIEQPANTGELFF. In DNA, the CDR3 is TGTGCCAGTAGTATAGAACAGCCTGCGAACACCGGGGAGCTGTTTTTT. The chain is built from TRBV19 and TRBJ2-2; D call uncertain. Germline V lookup: CDR1 LNHDA, CDR2 SQIVND (reference sequence). CDR3 length: 16 amino acids. The V end lost 0 bases, the J end lost 0 bases, and 8 bases lay between the germline ends.

This chain connects TRBV2 to TRBJ2-7, with 12 bases fitting TRBD2. CDR1 is SNHLY and CDR2 is FYNNEI in the germline V gene. With 6 bases clipped from V and 7 bases from J, the junction kept 7 bases outside the gene matches. This CDR3 contains 14 residues. CDR3 DNA: TGTGCCAGCAGCTGGACTAGCGGGGTCTGGGAGCAGTACTTC. Its translation: CASSWTSGVWEQYF.

CDR3 bases: TGTGCCACCAGCAGAGATTTAGCGGTCAACGAGCAGTACTTC. Residues: CATSRDLAVNEQYF. V gene TRBV15 combines with J gene TRBJ2-7, with D perhaps TRBD2 (6 bases). Trimming shortened V by 0 bases and J by 5 bases, and 11 bases separated the two germline ends. This CDR3 has 14 amino acids. Looked up from germline, CDR1 is LNHNV and CDR2 is YYDKDF (reference sequence). Filled out from reference TRBV15 and TRBJ2-7, the complete variable domain reads DAMVIQNPRYQVTQFGKPVTLSCSQTLNHNVMYWYQQKSSQAPKLLFHYYDKDFNNEADTPDNFQSRRPNTSFCFLDIRSPGLGDTAMYLCATSRDLAVNEQYFGPGTRLTVT.